This record looks at one T cell receptor (beta chain) sequence and its context. Generated by immunoSEQ multiplex PCR, the TCRdb table keeps only in-frame clones and is missing some. Of around 64,000 clones listed, roughly 89% are singletons. Unmatched junction bases numbered 9, after V lost 5 bases and J lost 3 bases. The germline CDR1 and CDR2 sequences are MNHEY and SVGEGT. The CDR3 extends over 17 amino acids. The sample originates from a study of blood T cell repertoires in COVID-19. Study-level information: Sources were T cells, B-cell-depleted T cells, or PBMCs; the material itself was cDNA or gDNA.

The gene calls are TRBV6-2 or TRBV6-3 and TRBJ2-1; 11 bases are shared with TRBD2. The origin of this receptor is a human donor in a cohort sampled during active COVID-19. Sequencing input: peripheral blood. The CDR3 loop reads CASSRITSGGIYNEQFF. The CDR3, as DNA: TGTGCCAGCAGTCGTATAACTAGCGGGGGAATCTACAATGAGCAGTTCTTC.